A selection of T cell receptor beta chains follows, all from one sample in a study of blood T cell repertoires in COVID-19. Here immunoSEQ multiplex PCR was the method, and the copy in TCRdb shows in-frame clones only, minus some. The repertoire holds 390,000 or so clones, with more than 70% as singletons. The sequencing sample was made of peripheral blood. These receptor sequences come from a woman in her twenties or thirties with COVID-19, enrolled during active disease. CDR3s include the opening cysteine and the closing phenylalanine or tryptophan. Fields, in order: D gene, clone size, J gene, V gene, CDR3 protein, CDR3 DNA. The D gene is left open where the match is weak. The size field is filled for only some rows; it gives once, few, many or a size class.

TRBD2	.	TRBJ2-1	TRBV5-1	CASSLEGGSGHEQFF	TGCGCCAGCAGCCTGGAGGGCGGGAGCGGGCATGAGCAGTTCTTC
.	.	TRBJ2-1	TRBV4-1	CASSPTWGVNSYNEQFF	TGCGCCAGCAGCCCGACCTGGGGGGTCAACTCCTACAATGAGCAGTTCTTC
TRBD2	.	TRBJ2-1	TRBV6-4	CASSDAPSGSSVNEQFF	TGTGCCAGCAGTGACGCGCCTAGCGGGAGCTCCGTCAATGAGCAGTTCTTC
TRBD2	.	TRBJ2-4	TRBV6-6	CATLELGRENIQYF	TGTGCCACCCTGGAACTCGGGAGGGAAAACATTCAGTACTTC
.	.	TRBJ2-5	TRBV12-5	CASGLAGAETQYF	TGTGCTAGTGGTTTGGCTGGGGCCGAGACCCAGTACTTC
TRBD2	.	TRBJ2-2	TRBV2	CASRKGTGTSGLNTGELFF	TGTGCCAGCAGGAAAGGGACTGGGACTAGCGGGTTGAACACCGGGGAGCTGTTTTTT
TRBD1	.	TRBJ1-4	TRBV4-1	CASSPGTGWIELFF	TGCGCCAGCAGCCCGGGGACAGGGTGGATAGAACTGTTTTTT
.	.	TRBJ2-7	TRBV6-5	CASSSGGHGYEQYF	TGTGCCAGCAGCTCCGGAGGGCACGGGTACGAGCAGTACTTC
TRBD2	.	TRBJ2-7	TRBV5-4	CASSSWGFGLDSYEQYF	TGTGCCAGCAGCTCCTGGGGCTTTGGACTAGACTCCTACGAGCAGTACTTC
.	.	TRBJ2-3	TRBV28	CASSPDGQGTDTQYF	TGTGCCAGCAGTCCAGACGGGCAGGGAACAGATACGCAGTATTTT
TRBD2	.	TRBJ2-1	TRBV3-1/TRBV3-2	CASSSVGTSADNEQFF	TGTGCCAGCTCGAGCGTGGGGACTAGCGCCGACAATGAGCAGTTCTTC
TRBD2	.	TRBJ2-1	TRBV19	CASSIAGGWYNEQFF	TGTGCCAGTAGTATCGCGGGAGGTTGGTACAATGAGCAGTTCTTC
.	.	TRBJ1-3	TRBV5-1	CASSASGVRGNTIYF	TGCGCCAGCAGCGCCTCGGGGGTTCGTGGAAACACCATATATTTT
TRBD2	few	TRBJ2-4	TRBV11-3	CASSLGGLAGEPCRIQYF	TGTGCCAGCAGCTTAGGGGGACTAGCGGGAGAACCTTGTAGGATTCAGTACTTC
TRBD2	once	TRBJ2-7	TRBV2	CASTQRTSGLYEQYF	TGTGCCAGCACCCAAAGGACTAGCGGACTCTACGAGCAGTACTTC
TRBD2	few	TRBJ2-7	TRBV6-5	CASQSPSGSQDEQYF	TGTGCCAGTCAATCCCCTAGCGGGAGTCAGGACGAGCAGTACTTC
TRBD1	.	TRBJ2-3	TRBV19	CASTLTGPKRDTQYF	TGTGCCAGTACCCTGACAGGGCCCAAGAGAGATACGCAGTATTTT
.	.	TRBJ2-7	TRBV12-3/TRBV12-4	CASSDRVGGKQYF	TGTGCCAGCAGTGATAGGGTGGGGGGAAAGCAGTACTTC
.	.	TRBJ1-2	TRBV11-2	CASSLELRNYGYTF	TGTGCCAGCAGCTTAGAGCTCAGGAACTATGGCTACACCTTC
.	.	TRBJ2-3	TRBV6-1	CASSERGDRSQYF	TGTGCCAGCAGTGAAAGGGGTGACAGGTCGCAGTATTTT
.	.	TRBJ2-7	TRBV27	CASSDTEGNHYEQYF	TGTGCCAGCAGTGACACAGAGGGAAACCACTACGAGCAGTACTTC
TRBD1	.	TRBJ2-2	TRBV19	CASSLGQGTNTGELFF	TGTGCCAGTAGTCTCGGACAGGGGACGAACACCGGGGAGCTGTTTTTT
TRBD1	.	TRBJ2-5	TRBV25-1	CASSEGQPQETQYF	TGTGCCAGCAGTGAGGGACAGCCCCAAGAGACCCAGTACTTC
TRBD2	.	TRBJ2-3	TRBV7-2	CASSLGGFSGSGDTQYF	TGTGCCAGCAGCTTAGGAGGGTTTAGCGGGAGCGGGGATACGCAGTATTTT
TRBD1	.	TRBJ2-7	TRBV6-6	CASSDRGVAPDEQYF	TGTGCCAGCAGCGACAGGGGAGTAGCCCCTGATGAGCAGTACTTC
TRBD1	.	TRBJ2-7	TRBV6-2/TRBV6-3	CASSPDRGKGSSYEQYF	TGTGCCAGCAGCCCTGACAGGGGAAAGGGGAGCTCCTACGAGCAGTACTTC
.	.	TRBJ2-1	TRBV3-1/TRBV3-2	CASSFRGGEQFF	TGTGCCAGCAGCTTCAGAGGCGGGGAGCAGTTCTTC
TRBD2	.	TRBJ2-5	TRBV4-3	CASSRYSGSDETQYF	TGCGCCAGCAGCCGTTATAGCGGGAGTGACGAGACCCAGTACTTC
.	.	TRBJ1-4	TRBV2	CASNRVNEKLFF	TGTGCCAGCAACAGGGTGAATGAAAAACTGTTTTTT
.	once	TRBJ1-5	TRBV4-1	CASSQEGPLKRNQPQHF	TGCGCCAGCAGCCAAGAGGGGCCCTTAAAACGCAATCAGCCCCAGCATTTT
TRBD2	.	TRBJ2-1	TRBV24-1	CATSDSGDYISYNEQFF	TGTGCCACCAGTGATTCGGGGGACTACATCTCCTACAATGAGCAGTTCTTC
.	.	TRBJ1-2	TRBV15	CATSSPDQEGYTF	TGTGCCACCAGCAGTCCCGACCAGGAAGGCTACACCTTC
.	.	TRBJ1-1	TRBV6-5	CASSYSQRGTEAFF	TGTGCCAGCAGTTACTCCCAAAGGGGCACTGAAGCTTTCTTT
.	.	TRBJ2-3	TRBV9	CASSVGGPQGTDTQYF	TGTGCCAGCAGCGTAGGAGGTCCTCAGGGGACAGATACGCAGTATTTT
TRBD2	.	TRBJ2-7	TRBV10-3	CAIRVLAGEADEQYF	TGTGCCATCAGGGTCTTGGCGGGAGAAGCCGACGAGCAGTACTTC
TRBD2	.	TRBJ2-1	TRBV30	CAWSIGLAGDNEQFF	TGTGCCTGGAGTATCGGACTAGCGGGGGACAATGAGCAGTTCTTC
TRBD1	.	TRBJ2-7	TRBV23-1	CASSFGTGVWEQYF	TGCGCCAGCAGTTTCGGGACAGGGGTATGGGAGCAGTACTTC
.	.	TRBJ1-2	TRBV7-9	CASSLAPVGEGYTF	TGTGCCAGCAGCTTAGCTCCCGTCGGGGAAGGCTACACCTTC
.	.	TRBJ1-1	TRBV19	CASSMQGFAEAFF	TGTGCCAGTAGTATGCAGGGTTTCGCTGAAGCTTTCTTT
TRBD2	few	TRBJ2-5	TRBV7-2	CASSLDPSGAVYF	TGTGCCAGCAGCTTAGATCCTAGCGGGGCCGTCTACTTC
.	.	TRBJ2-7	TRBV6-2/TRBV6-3	CASSYRWEQYF	TGTGCCAGCAGTTACCGGTGGGAGCAGTACTTC
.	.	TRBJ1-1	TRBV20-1	CSAQGPPEAFF	TGCAGTGCACAGGGTCCCCCTGAAGCTTTCTTT
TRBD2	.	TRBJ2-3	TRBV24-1	CATSDFGLAGGPRTDTQYF	TGTGCCACCAGTGATTTCGGTCTAGCGGGAGGGCCGCGCACAGATACGCAGTATTTT
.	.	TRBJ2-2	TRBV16	CASSQSAGTGELFF	TGTGCCAGCAGCCAATCGGCAGGCACCGGGGAGCTGTTTTTT
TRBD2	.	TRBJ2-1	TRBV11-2	CASSYLAGVVHEQFF	TGTGCCAGCAGCTACTTAGCGGGAGTAGTCCATGAGCAGTTCTTC
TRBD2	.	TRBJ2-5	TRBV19	CASSMGLAGETQYF	TGTGCCAGTAGTATGGGACTAGCGGGTGAGACCCAGTACTTC
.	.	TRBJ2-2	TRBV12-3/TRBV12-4	CASSTSGSGELFF	TGTGCCAGCAGTACGAGCGGTTCCGGGGAGCTGTTTTTT
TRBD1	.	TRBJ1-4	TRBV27	CASRAGGTNEKLFF	TGTGCCAGCCGAGCAGGGGGTACTAATGAAAAACTGTTTTTT
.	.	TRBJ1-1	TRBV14	CASSPRTMGLPTEAFF	TGTGCCAGCAGCCCGAGGACTATGGGACTCCCAACTGAAGCTTTCTTT
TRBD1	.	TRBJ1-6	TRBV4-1	CASSRGQGNSPLHF	TGCGCCAGCAGCCGGGGACAGGGAAACTCACCCCTCCACTTT
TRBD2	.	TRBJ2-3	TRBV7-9	CASSPPGLAGASTDTQYF	TGTGCCAGCAGCCCCCCGGGACTAGCGGGGGCTAGCACAGATACGCAGTATTTT
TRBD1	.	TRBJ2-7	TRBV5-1	CASSLTGQAHEQYF	TGCGCCAGCAGCTTGACGGGACAGGCCCACGAGCAGTACTTC
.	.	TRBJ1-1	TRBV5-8	CASRWGTTEAFF	TGTGCCAGCAGGTGGGGCACTACTGAAGCTTTCTTT
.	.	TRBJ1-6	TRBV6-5	CASSYSTYNSPLHF	TGTGCCAGCAGTTACTCGACTTATAATTCACCCCTCCACTTT
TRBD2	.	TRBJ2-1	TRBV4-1	CASSHSSGSSYNEQFF	TGCGCCAGCAGCCATTCTAGCGGAAGCTCCTACAATGAGCAGTTCTTC
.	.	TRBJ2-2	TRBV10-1	CASSEAGANTGELFF	TGCGCCAGCAGTGAGGCGGGCGCGAACACCGGGGAGCTGTTTTTT
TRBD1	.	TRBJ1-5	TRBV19	CASSIEGANQPQHF	TGTGCCAGTAGTATCGAGGGGGCTAATCAGCCCCAGCATTTT